This T cell receptor beta chain is drawn from a study of T cell responses to AZD1222 COVID-19 vaccine. Study context: It was second doses at about 4 or about 12 weeks that were pooled.

This clone was seen a few times. CDR1 and CDR2 (germline): MNHNS, SASEGT. CDR3 size: 16 residues. Unmatched junction bases numbered 15, after V lost 4 bases and J lost 15 bases. The assay was immunoSEQ multiplex PCR, and TCRdb's table has in-frame clones only and misses some. The data contain some 140,000 clones, roughly 90% of them seen just once; the ten biggest clones take up around 3.2%. This receptor was identified in an adult in good health. The input for sequencing was peripheral blood, taken on day 0 of AZD1222 vaccination. This sequence joins TRBV6-1 and TRBJ2-1; 13 bases agree with TRBD2. The CDR3 DNA reads TGTGCCAGCAGTGTTCCCGGGACTAGCGGGGATCGTGACGCGTTCTTC. The encoded protein is CASSVPGTSGDRDAFF.